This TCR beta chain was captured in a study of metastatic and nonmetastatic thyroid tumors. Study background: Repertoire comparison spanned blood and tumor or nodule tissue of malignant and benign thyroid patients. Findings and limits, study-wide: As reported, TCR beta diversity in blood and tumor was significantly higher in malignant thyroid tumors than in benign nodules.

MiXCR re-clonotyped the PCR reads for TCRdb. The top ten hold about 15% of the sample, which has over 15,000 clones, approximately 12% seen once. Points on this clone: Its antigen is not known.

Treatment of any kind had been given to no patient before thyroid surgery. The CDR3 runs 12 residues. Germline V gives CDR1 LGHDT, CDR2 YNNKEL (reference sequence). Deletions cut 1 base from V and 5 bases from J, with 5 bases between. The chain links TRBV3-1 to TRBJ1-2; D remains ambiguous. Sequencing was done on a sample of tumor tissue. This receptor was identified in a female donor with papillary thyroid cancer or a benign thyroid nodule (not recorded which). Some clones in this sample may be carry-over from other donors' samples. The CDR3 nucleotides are TGTGCCAGCAGCCAAGGGCAGTATGGCTACACCTTC. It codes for CASSQGQYGYTF.